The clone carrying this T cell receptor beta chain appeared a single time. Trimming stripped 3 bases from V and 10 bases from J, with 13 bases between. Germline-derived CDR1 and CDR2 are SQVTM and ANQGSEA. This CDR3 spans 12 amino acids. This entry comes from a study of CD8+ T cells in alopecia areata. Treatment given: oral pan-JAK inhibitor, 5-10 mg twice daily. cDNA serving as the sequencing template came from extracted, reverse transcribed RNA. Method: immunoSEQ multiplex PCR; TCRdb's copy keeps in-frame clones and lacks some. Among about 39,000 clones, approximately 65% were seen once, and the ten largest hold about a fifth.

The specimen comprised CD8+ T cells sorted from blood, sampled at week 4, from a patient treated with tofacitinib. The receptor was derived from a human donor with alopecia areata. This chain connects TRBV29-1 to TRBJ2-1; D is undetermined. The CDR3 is CSVDLLGYEQFF. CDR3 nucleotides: TGCAGCGTTGACCTCTTGGGGTACGAGCAGTTCTTC.